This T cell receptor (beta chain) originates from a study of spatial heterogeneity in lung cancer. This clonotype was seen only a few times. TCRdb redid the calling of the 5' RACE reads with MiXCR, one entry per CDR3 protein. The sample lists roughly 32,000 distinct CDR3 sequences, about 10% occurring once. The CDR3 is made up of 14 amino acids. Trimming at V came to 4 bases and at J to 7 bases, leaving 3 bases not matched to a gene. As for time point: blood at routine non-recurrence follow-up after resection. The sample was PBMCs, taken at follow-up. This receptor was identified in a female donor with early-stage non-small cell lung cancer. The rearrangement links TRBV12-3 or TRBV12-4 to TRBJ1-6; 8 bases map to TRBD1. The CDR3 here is CASSSDRGNSPLHF. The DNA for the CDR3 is TGTGCCAGCAGTTCCGACAGGGGAAATTCACCCCTCCACTTT.